This paragraph covers one TCR beta chain sequence. Antigen specificity is unknown. Treatment defined: roughly 11-day PBMC culture with coronavirus spike peptide pools or control peptides (ViraFEST assay). Expanded clonotypes were found by TCR sequencing after peptide-pool stimulation (ViraFEST). This specimen belongs to a study of vaccination and CD4 T cells after COVID-19. About the study: The study enrolled six male and four female convalescents, two of whom were Hispanic. Study-wide results and caveats: When vaccine-specific clones from convalescent patients were examined, 304 of 307 were spike mono-reactive.

Sequence data for DNA of cultured CD4+ T cells were generated by the Oncomine TCR Beta short-read assay. CD4+ T cells were cultured, and genomic DNA was extracted from them. TCRdb re-called the PCR reads with MiXCR, one entry per CDR3 protein. The data hold about 12,000 distinct CDR3 sequences, with 53% observed a single time. CDR1 is SGHVS and CDR2 is FQNEAQ in the germline V gene. There are 18 residues in the CDR3. Unmatched junction bases numbered 9, after V lost 1 base and J lost 7 bases. The genes are TRBV7-8 and TRBJ2-1, with 14 bases lining up with TRBD2. This TCR came from a human donor who had recovered from COVID-19. Material for sequencing was CD4+ T cells from blood, cultured in vitro. CDR3 sequence (DNA): TGTGCCAGCAGCTTAGTATCCGGGACTAGCGGGAGAGGGAATGAGCAGTTCTTC. Translating gives CASSLVSGTSGRGNEQFF.